This passage covers 27 T cell receptor beta chains from one sample sequenced in a study of T cells in Graves' hyperthyroidism and ophthalmopathy. TCR beta CDR3 region amplification was performed from RNA transcripts. The primer set for the first-round RT-PCR of the TCR CDR3 was HTBI. From the multiplex PCR reads, TCRdb called clonotypes with MiXCR, one entry per CDR3 protein. The data show about 350,000 distinct CDR3 sequences, with approximately 18% seen just once and roughly a sixth held by the top ten. Sequenced: blood. The receptors were gathered from a woman in her thirties or forties with Graves' ophthalmopathy.

This clonotype came up many times. The chain has TRBV10-2 and TRBJ2-1, with D possibly matching TRBD1 (6 bases). The CDR3 consists of 13 residues. Germline V CDR1 and CDR2: WSHSY, SAAADI. The V gene lost 8 bases and the J gene lost 2 bases, with 10 bases spanning the gap. This CDR3 is CASRDNAYNEQFF. The CDR3 DNA reads TGCGCCAGCCGGGACAATGCCTACAATGAGCAGTTCTTC.

In this sample, this clonotype turned up many times. This chain uses TRBV2 with TRBJ2-7; D is ambiguous. This CDR3 has 11 amino acids. From germline, CDR1 is SNHLY and CDR2 FYNNEI. Trimming pared 1 base from V and 6 bases from J, leaving 4 bases between. In DNA form, the CDR3 reads TGTGCCAGCAGTGAAGGGGGCGAGCAGTACTTC. Its protein product is CASSEGGEQYF.

In its sample, this clonotype was seen many times. The chain links TRBV6-1 to TRBJ2-5, with D uncertain. CDR1 is MNHNS, CDR2 SASEGT, per germline. Trimming removed 8 bases from V and 2 bases from J, with 9 bases in between. This CDR3 spans 12 amino acids. CDR3 sequence (DNA): TGTGCCAGCGGTAGGACGCAAGAGACCCAGTACTTC. Protein sequence: CASGRTQETQYF.

The CDR3 DNA sequence: TGTGCCAGCAGTCCCCACGAGGGGGGCCAGTACTTC. Its protein product is CASSPHEGGQYF. This chain connects TRBV28 to TRBJ2-7; D possibly uses TRBD1 or TRBD2 (6 bases each). V gave up 5 bases and J gave up 10 bases, with 15 bases separating them. From germline, CDR1 is MDHEN and CDR2 SYDVKM. The CDR3 sequence is 12 residues long.

The chain is built from TRBV27 and TRBJ2-7, with 10 bases lining up with TRBD1. Germline CDR1 MNHEY, CDR2 SMNVEV (reference sequence). The CDR3 is made up of 15 amino acids. J was trimmed by 3 bases and V by 5 bases; bases with no gene match: 7. The CDR3 region has the DNA TGTGCCAGCAGTGGGGGACAGGGGAGCTTCTACGAGCAGTACTTC. Translated, it gives CASSGGQGSFYEQYF.

With respect to this clonotype: Without the conserved terminal phenylalanine or tryptophan, this CDR3 likely stems from a read error. This sequence joins TRBV4-3 and TRBJ2-7; 7 bases fit TRBD2. The CDR3 runs 15 residues. The V gene's germline CDR1 is LGHNA and CDR2 YSLEER. The junction had 9 bases not matched to a gene; V was cut back by 1 base and J by 6 bases. The CDR3 reads CASSQGVAGGREQYL. The DNA for the CDR3 is TGCGCCAGCAGCCAAGGGGTAGCGGGTGGTCGCGAGCAGTACCTC.

This clonotype was detected many times. This chain links TRBV11-2 with TRBJ1-2; weak D call: TRBD1 (5 bases). Germline V gene lookup returns CDR1 SGHAT and CDR2 FQNNGV. CDR3 size: 16 residues. Trimming took 3 bases from V and 0 from J, leaving 14 bases between them. The CDR3 sequence: CASSFVQVLTNYGYTF. CDR3 in DNA: TGTGCCAGCAGCTTCGTACAGGTCCTTACTAACTATGGCTACACCTTC. Full variable domain (missing parts from reference TRBV11-2 and TRBJ1-2): EAGVAQSPRYKIIEKRQSVAFWCNPISGHATLYWYQQILGQGPKLLIQFQNNGVVDDSQLPKDRFSAERLKGVDSTLKIQPAKLEDSAVYLCASSFVQVLTNYGYTFGSGTRLTVV.

This clonotype appeared many times. The rearrangement links TRBV7-8 to TRBJ2-5; possible D gene TRBD2, 6 bases. Germline CDR1 and CDR2: SGHVS and FQNEAQ. The CDR3 runs 13 residues. With 5 bases removed from V and 3 bases from J, the gap between germline ends came to 10 bases. CDR3 residues: CASSITSKETQYF. Here the CDR3 DNA reads TGTGCCAGCAGCATCACTAGCAAAGAGACCCAGTACTTC.

There are many counts of this clonotype. The chain is built from TRBV27 and TRBJ2-7, with a possible D match to TRBD1 (5 bases). V was clipped by 5 bases and J by 0 bases, with 17 bases between them. Germline V gives CDR1 MNHEY, CDR2 SMNVEV (reference sequence). CDR3 length: 16 residues. The DNA for the CDR3 is TGTGCCAGCAGTCTCGATCGACAGACCACCTCCTACGAGCAGTACTTC. This encodes CASSLDRQTTSYEQYF.

This clonotype has ten or more counts. CDR3: CASSLPLQGKAFF. DNA of the CDR3: TGTGCCAGCAGTTTGCCGTTACAGGGAAAAGCTTTCTTT. The chain recombines TRBV28 with TRBJ1-1, with D possibly TRBD1 on 6 matching bases. CDR3 length equals 13 residues. Germline V lookup: CDR1 MDHEN, CDR2 SYDVKM. Trimming cost V 3 bases and J 9 bases, with 14 bases left between them.

In this sample, this clonotype turned up many times. The chain has TRBV12-3 or TRBV12-4 and TRBJ1-5; D is unclear. Trimming removed 10 bases from V and 9 bases from J, with 19 bases in between. The CDR3 length is 13 residues. The CDR3 loop is CATKGTPASPQHF. In DNA, the CDR3 is TGTGCCACCAAGGGTACACCTGCCTCGCCCCAGCATTTT.

This clonotype was counted ten times or more. This rearrangement joins TRBV29-1 to TRBJ2-1, with D possibly matching TRBD2 (5 bases). The CDR3 runs 12 residues. Germline V gives CDR1 SQVTM, CDR2 ANQGSEA. The ends were cut back, 6 bases at V and 2 bases at J, with 8 bases in the middle. CDR3 coding DNA: TGCAGCGTCCGGGAAGCCTACAATGAGCAGTTCTTC. This codes for CSVREAYNEQFF.

This clonotype showed up many times. The chain has TRBV20-1 and TRBJ2-7; TRBD2 matches 11 bases. The junction had 8 bases not matched to a gene; V was cut back by 5 bases and J by 5 bases. The germline CDR1 and CDR2 sequences are DFQATT and SNEGSKA (reference sequence). This CDR3 has 14 amino acids. CDR3 in DNA: TGCAGTGCTCTCCTAGCGGGAGGTATGGACGAGCAGTACTTC. Amino acids: CSALLAGGMDEQYF.

A word on this clonotype: This may stem from a read error, because a much larger clone lies one nucleotide away. As the CDR3 is not closed by the conserved phenylalanine or tryptophan, this likely results from a read error. This chain joins TRBV7-2 and TRBJ2-2; D gene ambiguous. The germline V gene has CDR1 SGHTA and CDR2 FQGNSA. Trimming took 2 bases from V and 3 from J, leaving 7 bases between them. The CDR3 consists of 14 residues. DNA of the CDR3: TGTGCCAGCAGCTTAAAGGCTCACACCGGGGAGCTGTTTCTT. This encodes CASSLKAHTGELFL.

A few counts support this clonotype. The genes are TRBV20-1 and TRBJ1-5, with D possibly being TRBD1 (5 bases). With 0 bases removed from V and 6 bases from J, the gap between germline ends came to 6 bases. CDR1 and CDR2 (germline): DFQATT, SNEGSKA (reference sequence). CDR3 length equals 12 residues. The CDR3 loop reads CSAREGVQPQHF. Here the CDR3 DNA reads TGCAGTGCTAGAGAAGGGGTTCAGCCCCAGCATTTT.

This clonotype was seen ten or more times. V usage is TRBV20-1 and J usage is TRBJ2-7, with TRBD2 matching 11 bases. This CDR3 is built from 15 residues. V lost 7 bases, J lost 7 bases, and 15 bases stayed unmatched. Germline V CDR1 and CDR2: DFQATT, SNEGSKA (reference sequence). The CDR3 nucleotides are TGCAGTGTCCCAGGACTAGCGGGCCGGCTGGGTGAGCAGTACTTC. It encodes CSVPGLAGRLGEQYF.

This clonotype was seen repeatedly, ten times or more. One base away lies a much larger clone, so this may be a sequencing read error. The chain links TRBV27 to TRBJ1-1, with D hard to call. The CDR3 covers 16 residues. Germline CDR1 is MNHEY and CDR2 is SMNVEV (reference sequence). The V and J ends lost 2 bases and 1 base respectively, with 14 bases between them. This CDR3 reads CASSLSLGATNTEAFF. The CDR3 region has the DNA TGTGCCAGCAGTTTAAGTTTGGGCGCTACGAACACTGAAGCTTTCTTT.

This clonotype was observed at least ten times. The chain has TRBV27 and TRBJ2-7, with TRBD2 identical over 7 bases. Germline V gene data show CDR1 as MNHEY and CDR2 as SMNVEV (reference sequence). The CDR3 sequence is 15 residues long. With V trimmed by 2 bases and J by 4 bases, 8 bases remained unmatched. CDR3 region: CASSLRRESGYEQYF. The CDR3 DNA follows: TGTGCCAGCAGTTTAAGGCGGGAGTCGGGTTACGAGCAGTACTTC.

This clonotype came up many times. The chain carries TRBV12-3 or TRBV12-4 and TRBJ2-7; 10 nucleotides line up with TRBD2. CDR3 length equals 16 residues. The V gene end was trimmed by 6 bases and the J gene end by 6 bases; junction bases not matched to a gene: 14. CDR3 amino acids: CASRPSLAGNPTEQYF. CDR3 nucleotides: TGTGCCAGCAGGCCCTCACTAGCGGGGAACCCTACCGAGCAGTACTTC.

This clonotype was counted many times. This rearrangement joins TRBV6-1 to TRBJ1-1, with D uncertain. Trimming left V 5 bases short and J 2 bases short, with 12 bases between. The CDR3 spans 14 residues. From germline, CDR1 is MNHNS and CDR2 SASEGT. The CDR3 loop is CASSQQTPNTEAFF. DNA of the CDR3: TGTGCCAGCAGTCAGCAGACCCCCAACACTGAAGCTTTCTTT.

This clonotype has a count of ten or more. V usage is TRBV30 and J usage is TRBJ1-1; D is undetermined. Germline V lookup: CDR1 GTSNPN, CDR2 SVGIG (reference sequence). Trimming pared 3 bases from V and 3 bases from J, leaving 8 bases between. This CDR3 is 12 amino acids long. CDR3 loop: CAWSPVYTEAFF. CDR3 nucleotides: TGTGCCTGGAGCCCAGTGTACACTGAAGCTTTCTTT.

This clonotype occurred many times. The chain uses TRBV5-1 and TRBJ2-7; 8 nucleotides align to TRBD1. Germline-derived CDR1 and CDR2 are SGHRS and YFSETQ. The J segment lost 5 bases and the V segment lost 1 base, leaving 11 bases of the junction unmatched. The CDR3 runs 16 residues. CDR3 sequence: CASSLPRQGRGDEQYF. The CDR3 DNA follows: TGCGCCAGCAGCTTGCCCCGACAGGGGAGAGGAGACGAGCAGTACTTC.

The chain is built from TRBV6-2 or TRBV6-3 and TRBJ1-5, with a possible D match to TRBD1 (6 bases). Trimming took off 6 bases at V and 0 bases at J, with 9 bases between the two ends. Germline CDR1 MNHEY, CDR2 SVGEGT. The CDR3 runs to 14 residues. Here the CDR3 DNA reads TGTGCCAGCAGCGACAGGTATAGCAATCAGCCCCAGCATTTT. Encoded protein: CASSDRYSNQPQHF.

This clonotype was detected ten times or more. The chain carries TRBV14 and TRBJ1-1; D call uncertain. Trimming removed 4 bases from V and 1 base from J, with 4 bases in between. The CDR3 extends over 12 amino acids. Germline values: CDR1 SGHDN, CDR2 FVKESK. CDR3 sequence (DNA): TGTGCCAGCAGCCGGTGGAACACTGAAGCTTTCTTT. Translation: CASSRWNTEAFF.

At least ten counts were recorded for this clonotype. This rearrangement joins TRBV6-1 to TRBJ2-1; 13 nucleotides agree with TRBD2. This CDR3 comprises 15 residues. The ends lost 1 base at V and 6 bases at J; junction bases unmatched: 0. Per germline, CDR1 MNHNS and CDR2 SASEGT. The CDR3 bases are TGTGCCAGCAGTGAAGGGACTAGCGGGAGCAATGAGCAGTTCTTC. This codes for CASSEGTSGSNEQFF.

In this sample, this clonotype turned up many times. V is TRBV28 and J is TRBJ2-2, with 16 bases aligning to TRBD2. Germline loops: CDR1 MDHEN, CDR2 SYDVKM. V lost 5 bases to trimming and J lost 7 bases; unmatched junction nucleotides: 7. CDR3 length: 17 residues. This CDR3 reads CASSPGLAGGPVGELFF. The CDR3 DNA follows: TGTGCCAGCAGTCCGGGACTAGCGGGAGGGCCGGTCGGGGAGCTGTTTTTT.

The CDR3 spells CASRTGRRDTGELFF. CDR3 nucleotides: TGTGCCAGCAGGACAGGGCGGCGGGACACCGGGGAGCTGTTTTTT. The chain uses TRBV6-1 and TRBJ2-2, with 7 bases aligning to TRBD1. The CDR3 loop spans 15 amino acids. Germline lookup yields CDR1 MNHNS and CDR2 SASEGT. Trimming cost V 6 bases and J 3 bases; bases outside gene matches: 7.